Sequencing of this TCR beta chain was carried out in a study of control samples from healthy donors and cancer patients. This clone was found once. CDR1 MNHNY and CDR2 SVGAGI come from the germline V gene (reference sequence). Trimming shortened V by 8 bases and J by 3 bases, and 14 bases separated the two germline ends. This CDR3 comprises 15 residues. TCRdb's copy holds only in-frame clones and misses some; the assay was immunoSEQ multiplex PCR. The sample includes 170,000 or so clones, approximately 95% of them seen just once. Sequenced sample: blood. J is TRBJ2-6 and V is TRBV6-6; D may be TRBD2 (5 bases). The receptor was derived from a man younger than 30 in good health. Here the CDR3 DNA reads TGTGCCAGCGTCATAATGGGGAGTGGGGCCAACGTCCTGACTTTC. Translation: CASVIMGSGANVLTF.